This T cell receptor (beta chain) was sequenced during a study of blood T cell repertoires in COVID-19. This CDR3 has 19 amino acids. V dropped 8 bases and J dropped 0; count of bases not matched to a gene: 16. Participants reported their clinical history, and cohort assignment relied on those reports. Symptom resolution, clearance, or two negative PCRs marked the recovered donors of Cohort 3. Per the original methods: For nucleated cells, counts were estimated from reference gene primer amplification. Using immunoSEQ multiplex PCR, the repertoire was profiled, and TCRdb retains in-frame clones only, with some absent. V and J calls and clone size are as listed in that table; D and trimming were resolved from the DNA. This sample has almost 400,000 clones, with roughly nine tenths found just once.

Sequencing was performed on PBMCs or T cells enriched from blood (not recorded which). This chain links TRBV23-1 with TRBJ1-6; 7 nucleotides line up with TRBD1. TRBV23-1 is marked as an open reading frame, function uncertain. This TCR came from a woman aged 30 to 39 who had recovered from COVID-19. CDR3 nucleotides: TGCGCCAGCCGTACCCGACAGGGCCGGCTACTCTCCTATAATTCACCCCTCCACTTT. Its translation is CASRTRQGRLLSYNSPLHF.